The 19 T cell receptor beta chains below were found in one sample sequenced in a study of cytomegalovirus exposure and HLA in healthy donors. The PCR made use of 60 Vbeta and 13 Jbeta primers. The assay was immunoSEQ multiplex PCR, and TCRdb's table has in-frame clones only and misses some. The sample has more than 150,000 clones, over 70% seen once. Sequenced input: PBMCs. The receptors were sampled from a woman in her forties or fifties in good health and CMV-seropositive.

V and J are TRBV4-3 and TRBJ1-4; D possibly corresponds to TRBD1 (5 bases). This CDR3 is 14 amino acids long. Per the germline V gene, CDR1 is LGHNA and CDR2 is YSLEER. Trimming took 7 bases from V and 6 from J, leaving 15 bases between them. Written as DNA, the CDR3 is TGCGCCAGCACCCCAGGGATTTGGGATGAAAAACTGTTTTTT. It is translated as CASTPGIWDEKLFF.

V is TRBV19 and J is TRBJ1-5; no firm D call. V was pared by 1 base and J by 7 bases, with 14 bases between. Germline V gene data show CDR1 as LNHDA and CDR2 as SQIVND (reference sequence). The length of the CDR3 is 15 residues. DNA for the CDR3: TGTGCCAGTAGTATAGGTACGGGAGGAAAACAGCCCCAGCATTTT. Translated: CASSIGTGGKQPQHF.

Relative to its sample, this clone is medium-sized. This chain connects TRBV4-3 to TRBJ1-1; a possible D gene is TRBD1 (5 bases). Germline CDR1 and CDR2: LGHNA and YSLEER. The germline V and J ends were trimmed by 0 bases and 3 bases, with 11 bases remaining between them. CDR3 length: 15 residues. This CDR3 is CASSQDRVLDTEAFF. The CDR3 nucleotides read TGCGCCAGCAGCCAAGACAGGGTGCTGGACACTGAAGCTTTCTTT.

The rearrangement uses TRBV10-3 and TRBJ2-4; a possible D gene is TRBD2 (5 bases). V was trimmed by 0 bases and J by 5 bases, leaving 5 bases between them. Germline CDR1 is ENHRY and CDR2 is SYGVKD. The CDR3 contains 13 residues. In nucleotides, the CDR3 is TGTGCCATCAGTGAGTCGAGGGAAAACATTCAGTACTTC. This encodes CAISESRENIQYF.

The gene calls are TRBV5-1 and TRBJ2-2, with D perhaps TRBD1 (7 bases). The CDR3 consists of 16 residues. The V end lost 3 bases, the J end lost 5 bases, and 17 bases lay between the germline ends. The germline V gene encodes CDR1 SGHRS and CDR2 YFSETQ. The CDR3 DNA is TGCGCCAGCAGCTCGGGGGCGTCAGGGGGGACCGGGGAGCTGTTTTTT. Translated, it gives CASSSGASGGTGELFF. Complete variable domain (other parts from reference TRBV5-1 and TRBJ2-2): KAGVTQTPRYLIKTRGQQVTLSCSPISGHRSVSWYQQTPGQGLQFLFEYFSETQRNKGNFPGRFSGRQFSNSRSEMNVSTLELGDSALYLCASSSGASGGTGELFFGEGSRLTVL.

The chain links TRBV28 to TRBJ1-5, with D tentatively TRBD1 (5 bases). The germline V and J ends were trimmed by 3 bases and 5 bases, with 11 bases remaining between them. The germline V gene has CDR1 MDHEN and CDR2 SYDVKM. This CDR3 is built from 14 residues. The CDR3, as DNA: TGTGCCAGCAGTTTCGGAGACAGTCATCAGCCCCAGCATTTT. Translation gives CASSFGDSHQPQHF. Using reference TRBV28 and TRBJ1-5 for the parts outside the CDR3, the full variable domain is DVKVTQSSRYLVKRTGEKVFLECVQDMDHENMFWYRQDPGLGLRLIYFSYDVKMKEKGDIPEGYSVSREKKERFSLILESASTNQTSMYLCASSFGDSHQPQHFGDGTRLSIL.

This clone occurred a few times. The chain joins TRBV6-5 to TRBJ2-1; D possibly corresponds to TRBD1 (5 bases). Trimming took off 4 bases at V and 10 bases at J, with 11 bases between the two ends. Germline V CDR1 and CDR2: MNHEY, SVGAGI. This CDR3 contains 12 residues. The CDR3 nucleotides are TGTGCCAGCAGTTTCGCCGCAGGGGAGCAGTTCTTC. Translation: CASSFAAGEQFF.

The chain links TRBV18 to TRBJ1-5, with D perhaps TRBD1 (6 bases). V lost 5 bases, J lost 3 bases, and 17 bases lay in between. The CDR3 totals 16 residues. Germline CDR1 reads KGHSH; CDR2 reads LQKENI. CDR3 sequence: CASSERRTEVNQPQHF. CDR3 sequence (DNA): TGTGCCAGCTCAGAACGAAGGACAGAAGTCAATCAGCCCCAGCATTTT.

The chain combines TRBV7-2 with TRBJ2-3, with D possibly TRBD1 on 5 matching bases. CDR1 and CDR2 (germline): SGHTA, FQGNSA. Trimming took off 1 base at V and 4 bases at J, with 9 bases between the two ends. There are 14 residues in the CDR3. CDR3: CASSLGTRADTQYF. CDR3 bases: TGTGCCAGCAGCTTAGGGACAAGGGCAGATACGCAGTATTTT.

The chain recombines TRBV2 with TRBJ1-5; 10 bases are a match to TRBD1. Germline V gives CDR1 SNHLY, CDR2 FYNNEI. Trimming removed 5 bases from V and 0 bases from J; junction bases left unmatched: 7. The CDR3 has 17 amino acids. The CDR3 protein is CASSPGQGGYSNQPQHF. In DNA form, the CDR3 reads TGTGCCAGCAGTCCCGGACAGGGGGGATATAGCAATCAGCCCCAGCATTTT.

This chain connects TRBV5-1 to TRBJ1-1, with TRBD1 identical over 8 bases. Trimming removed 4 bases from V and 1 base from J; junction bases left unmatched: 6. This CDR3 has 15 amino acids. Germline CDR1 SGHRS, CDR2 YFSETQ. CDR3: CASSGQGGGNTEAFF. The CDR3 DNA follows: TGCGCCAGCAGCGGACAGGGCGGCGGGAACACTGAAGCTTTCTTT.

The J gene is TRBJ1-1, the V gene TRBV19; maybe TRBD1 (6 bases). CDR1 and CDR2 from the germline V gene are LNHDA and SQIVND (reference sequence). The CDR3 spans 14 residues. Trimming left V 5 bases short and J 2 bases short, with 12 bases between. The CDR3 loop is CASSQGRGNTEAFF. CDR3 nucleotide sequence: TGTGCCAGTAGTCAGGGGCGCGGTAACACTGAAGCTTTCTTT.

This clone was observed a few times. As DNA, the CDR3 is TGTGCCAGCAATGAACCGGGCACCGGGGAGCTGTTTTTT. It codes for CASNEPGTGELFF. The chain recombines TRBV28 with TRBJ2-2; the D is unclear. The length of the CDR3 is 13 residues. Germline CDR1 MDHEN, CDR2 SYDVKM. Trimming cost V 7 bases and J 4 bases, with 10 bases left between them.

The rearrangement uses TRBV19 and TRBJ1-1, with 10 bases fitting TRBD1. CDR1 LNHDA and CDR2 SQIVND come from the germline V gene (reference sequence). This CDR3 has 14 residues. The trim removed 6 bases at V and 0 bases at J, leaving 1 base unmatched. The CDR3 is CASRGQGLNTEAFF. The CDR3 coding sequence is TGTGCCAGTAGGGGACAGGGGTTGAACACTGAAGCTTTCTTT.

V and J are TRBV7-9 and TRBJ2-2; D gene ambiguous. There are 14 residues in the CDR3. The V and J ends lost 2 bases and 3 bases respectively, with 7 bases between them. Germline CDR1 reads SEHNR; CDR2 reads FQNEAQ (reference sequence). CDR3 in amino acids: CASSLTLYTGELFF. CDR3 DNA sequence: TGTGCCAGCAGCTTAACCCTATACACCGGGGAGCTGTTTTTT.

The V call is TRBV30, the J call TRBJ1-5, with 10 bases that match TRBD1. The germline CDR1 and CDR2 sequences are GTSNPN and SVGIG (reference sequence). Unmatched junction bases numbered 6, after V lost 1 base and J lost 0 bases. The length of the CDR3 is 17 residues. CDR3 bases: TGTGCCTGGAGTGAGACAGGGGGCTACTATAGCAATCAGCCCCAGCATTTT. This gives the protein CAWSETGGYYSNQPQHF.

The chain couples TRBV19 to TRBJ2-7; a possible D gene is TRBD2 (6 bases). Germline CDR1 and CDR2: LNHDA and SQIVND (reference sequence). CDR3 size: 16 residues. Trimming shortened V by 2 bases and J by 0 bases, and 14 bases separated the two germline ends. The CDR3: CASSIIGSASSYEQYF. The CDR3 coding sequence is TGTGCCAGTAGTATAATCGGGAGCGCAAGCTCCTACGAGCAGTACTTC.

The chain carries TRBV4-3 and TRBJ1-6, with D tentatively TRBD1 (6 bases). V was shortened by 2 bases and J by 8 bases, with 10 bases between the two germline ends. This CDR3 has 14 residues. Germline values: CDR1 LGHNA, CDR2 YSLEER. CDR3 sequence: CASSQRNRDSPLHF. The CDR3 DNA is TGCGCCAGCAGCCAACGAAACAGGGATTCACCCCTCCACTTT.

The chain has TRBV30 and TRBJ2-1; D is perhaps TRBD1 (6 bases). V dropped 6 bases and J dropped 0 bases, with 15 bases sitting between them. Germline CDR1 is GTSNPN and CDR2 is SVGIG (reference sequence). The CDR3 consists of 15 residues. CDR3 sequence (DNA): TGTGCCTGTACAGGGTTAGGGGACTCCTACAATGAGCAGTTCTTC. It yields the protein CACTGLGDSYNEQFF.